The TCR beta chain described here comes from a study of blood T cell repertoires in COVID-19. Two negative PCRs, clearance, or symptom resolution had been documented for recovered Cohort 3 donors. Assay used: immunoSEQ multiplex PCR; TCRdb lists only in-frame clones, some missing. The repertoire consists of hundreds of thousands of clones, with around nine tenths occurring once and the leading ten covering approximately 6%. The CDR3 runs to 11 residues. Deletions cut 3 bases from V and 6 bases from J, with 3 bases between. Per germline, CDR1 KGHSH and CDR2 LQKENI. The sequencing input was PBMCs or T cells enriched from blood (not recorded which). The V and J genes are TRBV18 and TRBJ1-5; the D is unclear. This clonotype was sampled from a woman aged 40 to 49 who had recovered from COVID-19. CDR3 nucleotides: TGTGCCAGCTCACCTAGTCAGCCCCAGCATTTT. This translates into CASSPSQPQHF.